This T cell receptor (beta chain) is drawn from a study of blood T cell repertoires in COVID-19 (dated by TCRdb to about 2020). The study in broad terms: Collaborator samples came from the United States, Italy and Spain and covered acute and convalescent phases of COVID-19. The prospective study material was composed of cDNA or gDNA derived from T cells, B-cell-depleted T cells, or PBMCs. Subjects who had been exposed to COVID-19, were actively infected with it, or had recovered from it provided the deeply sampled blood TCRbeta repertoires that made up the dataset. The repertoires were released in a freely available public database meant as a resource for research on the immune response to SARS-CoV-2. Samples came from the ongoing ImmuneRACE study (first 160 participants) plus 1,254 subjects from 6 global collaborators. The sample metadata nearly always contained a de-identified subject ID, COVID-19 status, age in years and sex. Where available, HLA class I and class II types were taken from metadata supplied by the sample provider and were not determined by assay-based typing.

A second Seattle source provided samples from volunteer blood donors who had recovered from COVID-19. Each collaborating institution followed its own protocols to collect whole blood in K2EDTA tubes. Collaborator samples were shipped for TCRbeta analysis as frozen whole blood, isolated PBMCs, or DNA extracted from either sample type. Study-level results and caveats: The quantity of clinical and demographic metadata differed by source and by participant and was supplied without curation.

The immunoSEQ Assay, a bias-controlled multiplex PCR, was used to amplify TCRbeta CDR3 regions from genomic DNA. The original pipeline was this. The number of nucleated cells in each sample was estimated from the amplification of reference gene primers within the assay. Sequence reads were collapsed and filtered to measure the absolute abundance of every unique TCRbeta CDR3 rearrangement. For each sample, productive Simpson clonality was calculated as the square root of Simpson's diversity index across productive rearrangements. The source is immuneACCESS, and TCRdb retained only in-frame sequences with V and J called. Part of the clones is not carried over; for the studies checked, unresolved V genes explain less than half of this, and the remainder is unexplained. V and J calls and clone size follow that table, whereas D and trimming were derived from the DNA. The sample records around 200,000 clones, around nine tenths of which are singletons. Approximately 6.2% of the sample is taken by the ten largest.

Taken from cysteine to phenylalanine, the CDR3 has 14 residues. Only CDR3 DNA is held: 42 bases, read in frame from base 1. Via the germline V gene (reference sequence), CDR1 is SGHKS and CDR2 YYEKEE. V lost 4 bases and J lost 4 bases; the stretch between them is 12 bases long. Remarks on this clone: Its antigen specificity is not known. Base qualities are missing; no much larger clone stands one base away.

The sequence joins TRBV5-5 to TRBJ2-1; the D gene assignment is ambiguous. The specimen sequenced was peripheral blood. The sequence derives from a man in his sixties who had recovered from COVID-19. Here the CDR3 is given as CASSTQWSYNEQFF. The DNA sequence follows: TGTGCCAGCAGCACTCAATGGAGTTACAATGAGCAGTTCTTC.